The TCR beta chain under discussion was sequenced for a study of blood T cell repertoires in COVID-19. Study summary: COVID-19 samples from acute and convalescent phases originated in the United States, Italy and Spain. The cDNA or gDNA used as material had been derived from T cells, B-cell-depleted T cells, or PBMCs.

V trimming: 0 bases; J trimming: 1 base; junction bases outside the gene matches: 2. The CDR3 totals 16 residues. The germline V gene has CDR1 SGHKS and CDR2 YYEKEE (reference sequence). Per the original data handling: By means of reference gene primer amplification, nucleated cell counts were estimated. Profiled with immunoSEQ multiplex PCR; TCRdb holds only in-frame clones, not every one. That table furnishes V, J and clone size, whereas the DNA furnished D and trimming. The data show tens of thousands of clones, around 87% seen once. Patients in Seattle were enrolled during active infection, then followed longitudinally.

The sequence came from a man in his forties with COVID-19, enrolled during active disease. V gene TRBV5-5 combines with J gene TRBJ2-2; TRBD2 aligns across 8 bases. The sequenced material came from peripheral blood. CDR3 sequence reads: CASSLGLALNTGELFF. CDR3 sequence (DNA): TGTGCCAGCAGCTTGGGACTAGCGCTGAACACCGGGGAGCTGTTTTTT.